This T cell receptor (beta chain) came from a study of T cells after yellow fever vaccination. Study-level findings and limits: There was a possibility that FACS-sorted repertoires contained abundant clonotypes contaminating from the bulk population. Primary-vaccination clones mostly resurfaced post-booster (nearly 97% CD4, approximately 90% CD8). CD4 and CD8 compartments shared a small share of clonotypes, likely from convergent recombination.

Trimming shortened V by 6 bases and J by 11 bases, and 19 bases separated the two germline ends. Germline CDR1 MNHEY, CDR2 SVGAGI. The length of the CDR3 is 13 residues. A word on this clonotype: Its specificity is not known.

5'RACE template switching generated TCR cDNA, adding a universal primer site and UMIs. TCRdb analysed the 5' RACE reads with MiXCR anew, one entry per CDR3 protein. The profile covers more than 450,000 distinct CDR3 sequences, with just over 20% appearing a single time and about 17% taken by the ten largest. The chain employs TRBV6-5 and TRBJ1-1; no firm D call. The sequence was collected from a man between 18 and 35 years old who received the YFV17D yellow fever vaccine. The sequencing here drew on PBMCs, taken approximately 20 days after the first yellow fever vaccination. For the CDR3, the DNA is TGTGCCAGCAGGTACGGGGTCACCCATTGGGCTTTCTTT. Protein: CASRYGVTHWAFF.